One and the same sample provided the 3 T cell receptor beta chains below, sequenced in a study of response to subunit inactivated influenza vaccine (dated by TCRdb to 2017 to 2018). The method behind the library was RT-PCR. This sample was sequenced with an Illumina HiSeq 2500. TCRdb reprocessed the public reads (quality trimming at Q25 with fastp, clone calling with MiXCR) and kept in-frame beta chains. Rows with one shared CDR3 protein collapse into an entry with the most common genes and DNA. In all, the sample holds 170,000 or so distinct CDR3 sequences, and over 8.5% of those were seen once. The ten largest make up around 40% of the sample. Material: CD8+ T cells sorted from PBMCs, obtained about 24 months after vaccination. The source of these receptors is a man between 50 and 70 years old who received an inactivated influenza vaccine. Donor details come from another sample of the same person, matched by shared clones.

This clonotype was detected only a few times. The genes are TRBV4-1 and TRBJ2-1; D is unclear. Germline values: CDR1 MGHRA, CDR2 YSYEKL. V was trimmed by 1 base and J by 9 bases, leaving 4 bases between them. CDR3 length: 11 residues. The CDR3, as DNA: TGCGCCAGCAGCCAAGGGCTTGAGCAGTTCTTC. Protein product: CASSQGLEQFF.

This clonotype has only a few counts. Here the CDR3 DNA reads TGTGCCAGCAGTCTCACTAAGCGGGGGGCGGGGACAGATACGCAGTATTTT. Translation: CASSLTKRGAGTDTQYF. The V gene is TRBV28, the J gene TRBJ2-3; 9 bases line up with TRBD2. Germline loops: CDR1 MDHEN, CDR2 SYDVKM. The J segment lost 3 bases and the V segment lost 5 bases, leaving 12 bases of the junction unmatched. This CDR3 is built from 17 residues.

The V call is TRBV20-1, the J call TRBJ2-7; 9 bases align to TRBD1. The J segment lost 5 bases and the V segment lost 6 bases, leaving 14 bases of the junction unmatched. CDR1 and CDR2 from the germline V gene are DFQATT and SNEGSKA (reference sequence). The CDR3 loop spans 15 amino acids. Written as DNA, the CDR3 is TGCAGTGCCTCCACTACCAGGACAGGGGACAACGAGCAGTACTTC. Encoded protein: CSASTTRTGDNEQYF.